Included here is one TCR beta chain sequence, with context. Some clones are missing from TCRdb's copy, which holds only in-frame ones; the method was immunoSEQ multiplex PCR. The repertoire includes 230,000 or so clones, 75% to 85% of them detected once, and 6.5% to 8.5% sits in the top ten. The CDR3 is 15 amino acids. Germline values: CDR1 LGHDT, CDR2 YNNKEL (reference sequence). V was pared by 1 base and J by 5 bases, with 5 bases of the junction left unmatched. This sample is part of a study of blood T cell repertoires in COVID-19. Across the study: The analysed material was cDNA or gDNA that came from T cells, B-cell-depleted T cells, or PBMCs.

Sequenced input: peripheral blood. The clonotype originates from an elderly woman with COVID-19, enrolled during active disease. This chain links TRBV3-1 (or the pseudogene TRBV3-2) with TRBJ2-5; TRBD2 matches 9 bases. The CDR3 here is CASSQVSSGGETQYF. The DNA for the CDR3 is TGTGCCAGCAGCCAAGTGTCCAGCGGGGGGGAGACCCAGTACTTC.